One and the same sample provided the 16 T cell receptor beta chains below, sequenced in a study of siplizumab effects on memory and regulatory T cells. Measured with immunoSEQ multiplex PCR; TCRdb has only the in-frame clones, and not every one. The sample consists of 97,000 or so clones, around 90% of them appearing once. Sequenced: CD4+ T cells sorted from blood. Every receptor here comes from a human donor in good health.

The rearrangement uses TRBV7-9 and TRBJ2-1, with TRBD2 identical over 10 bases. Germline loops: CDR1 SEHNR, CDR2 FQNEAQ (reference sequence). With 3 bases clipped from V and 7 bases from J, the junction kept 6 bases outside the gene matches. The CDR3 has 15 amino acids. The CDR3 loop is CASSFASGSYNEQFF. CDR3 nucleotides: TGTGCCAGCAGCTTCGCTAGCGGGAGTTATAATGAGCAGTTCTTC.

Concerning this clone: An end of the junction differs from the germline gene, which may be a read error. Other nucleotide sequences in the sample specify the same CDR3. This chain connects TRBV5-1 to TRBJ1-2; 7 positions agree with TRBD1. Germline loops: CDR1 SGHRS, CDR2 YFSETQ. This CDR3 has 12 residues. The CDR3 sequence is CASSGTGAGYTF. The CDR3 DNA is TGCGCCAGCAGCGGCACAGGGGCTGGCTACACCTTT. Together with reference TRBV5-1 and TRBJ1-2, the CDR3 gives the full variable domain: KAGVTQTPRYLIKTRGQQVTLSCSPISGHRSVSWYQQTPGQGLQFLFEYFSETQRNKGNFPGRFSGRQFSNSRSEMNVSTLELGDSALYLCASSGTGAGYTFGSGTRLTVV.

The J gene is TRBJ2-1, the V gene TRBV5-1, with 7 nucleotides matching TRBD2. The CDR3 has 16 amino acids. CDR1 is SGHRS, CDR2 YFSETQ, per germline. V lost 1 base and J lost 0; bases outside the gene matches: 4. The CDR3 region has the DNA TGCGCCAGCAGCTTGACAAGCGGGGACTCCTACAATGAGCAGTTCTTC. Protein product: CASSLTSGDSYNEQFF.

The rearrangement uses TRBV6-4 and TRBJ1-2, with unresolved D. The germline V gene encodes CDR1 MRHNA and CDR2 SNTAGT. The CDR3 consists of 13 residues. With 4 bases removed from V and 4 bases from J, the gap between germline ends came to 10 bases. In nucleotides, the CDR3 is TGTGCCAGCAGTGCAGACGGGTTCTATGGCTACACCTTC. This encodes CASSADGFYGYTF.

The rearrangement links TRBV6-6 to TRBJ2-1; 11 nucleotides align to TRBD2. This CDR3 region has 16 residues. The germline V gene encodes CDR1 MNHNY and CDR2 SVGAGI (reference sequence). The junction had 9 bases not matched to a gene; V was cut back by 4 bases and J by 7 bases. The CDR3 is CASSSLSGRAGNEQFF. The CDR3 nucleotides read TGTGCCAGCAGTTCCCTTAGCGGGAGGGCCGGAAATGAGCAGTTCTTC.

The V call is TRBV5-4, the J call TRBJ2-7, with 7 positions matching TRBD1. CDR3 length: 14 amino acids. From germline, CDR1 is SGHNT and CDR2 YYREEE (reference sequence). Trimming removed 6 bases from V and 9 bases from J; junction bases left unmatched: 15. CDR3 nucleotide sequence: TGTGCCAGCACCCTAGACAGGGTGGAGACTACGCAGTACTTC. Protein: CASTLDRVETTQYF.

CDR3 nucleotide sequence: TGTGCCAGCGGTTTAAGTGTTGTGGTGGGAGAGACCCAGTACTTC. Translated, it gives CASGLSVVVGETQYF. V is TRBV6-1 and J is TRBJ2-5, with D unclear. Deletions cut 8 bases from V and 4 bases from J, with 20 bases between. The CDR3 contains 15 residues. Germline V lookup: CDR1 MNHNS, CDR2 SASEGT.

This chain joins TRBV30 and TRBJ1-1; TRBD1 aligns across 8 bases. Losses at the gene ends were 2 bases for V and 10 bases for J; bases not matched to a gene: 9. This CDR3 is built from 13 residues. Germline V gene sequence: CDR1 GTSNPN, CDR2 SVGIG (reference sequence). The CDR3 loop is CAWSPGQGLLAFF. The CDR3 region has the DNA TGTGCCTGGAGTCCAGGACAGGGACTTTTAGCTTTCTTT. Together with reference TRBV30 and TRBJ1-1, the CDR3 gives the full variable domain: SQTIHQWPATLVQPVGSPLSLECTVEGTSNPNLYWYRQAAGRGLQLLFYSVGIGQISSEVPQNLSASRPQDRQFILSSKKLLLSDSGFYLCAWSPGQGLLAFFGQGTRLTVV.

Only a few counts were recorded for this clone. J is TRBJ1-1 and V is TRBV6-1; TRBD1 is a possible D gene (5 bases). CDR3 length: 14 amino acids. From germline, CDR1 is MNHNS and CDR2 SASEGT. V lost 7 bases, J lost 5 bases, and 17 bases lay in between. CDR3 sequence: CASKIRPEGTEAFF. The CDR3 nucleotides read TGTGCCAGCAAGATAAGACCGGAGGGGACTGAAGCTTTCTTT.

The chain employs TRBV29-1 and TRBJ2-1; 9 nucleotides agree with TRBD1. Trimming at V came to 6 bases and at J to 7 bases, leaving 10 bases not matched to a gene. Germline values: CDR1 SQVTM, CDR2 ANQGSEA. The CDR3 has 14 amino acids. The CDR3 loop is CSVTDRGARNEQFF. CDR3 DNA: TGCAGCGTGACCGACAGGGGGGCAAGGAATGAGCAGTTCTTC.

The chain joins TRBV5-4 to TRBJ2-7, with TRBD1 matching over 9 bases. Germline V CDR1 and CDR2: SGHNT, YYREEE (reference sequence). J was trimmed by 3 bases and V by 5 bases; bases with no gene match: 9. This CDR3 is built from 15 residues. CDR3 in DNA: TGTGCCAGCAGATTACCGGGACAGGGACACTACGAGCAGTACTTC. Translating gives CASRLPGQGHYEQYF.

The chain recombines TRBV30 with TRBJ2-2, with 8 bases matching TRBD1. V was pared by 0 bases and J by 10 bases, with 10 bases of the junction left unmatched. This CDR3 has 15 amino acids. Germline V gene lookup returns CDR1 GTSNPN and CDR2 SVGIG (reference sequence). CDR3 DNA sequence: TGTGCCTGGAGTGTATACAGGGGGTCGAGTGAGGAGCTGTTTTTT. Translating it yields CAWSVYRGSSEELFF.

V is TRBV27 and J is TRBJ1-2; 7 bases line up with TRBD1. The junction had 5 bases not matched to a gene; V was cut back by 6 bases and J by 4 bases. Germline V gene sequence: CDR1 MNHEY, CDR2 SMNVEV (reference sequence). This CDR3 is 13 amino acids long. In DNA form, the CDR3 reads TGTGCCAGCAGGGACAGGCGACTCTATGGCTACACCTTC. Protein product: CASRDRRLYGYTF.

Of note for this clone: Other nucleotide sequences in the sample specify the same CDR3. This sequence joins TRBV18 and TRBJ2-6; D ambiguous. V dropped 3 bases and J dropped 0 bases, with 9 bases sitting between them. The CDR3 is made up of 16 amino acids. Germline V gene data show CDR1 as KGHSH and CDR2 as LQKENI. The CDR3 is CASSPLADSGANVLTF. In nucleotides, the CDR3 is TGTGCCAGCTCACCGCTGGCAGACTCTGGGGCCAACGTCCTGACTTTC.

A single count supports this clone. This chain connects TRBV15 to TRBJ1-1; D gene ambiguous. The germline V and J ends were trimmed by 0 bases and 2 bases, with 10 bases remaining between them. Germline assignment: CDR1 LNHNV and CDR2 YYDKDF (reference sequence). The CDR3 runs to 15 residues. CDR3 coding DNA: TGTGCCACCAGCAGAGATACGCTCTTAAACACTGAAGCTTTCTTT. It translates to CATSRDTLLNTEAFF.

The V and J genes are TRBV5-1 and TRBJ2-2, with 10 bases identical to TRBD2. J was trimmed by 6 bases and V by 2 bases; bases with no gene match: 4. CDR3 length: 15 residues. Per the germline V gene, CDR1 is SGHRS and CDR2 is YFSETQ. This chain's CDR3 is CASSLAGGPAGELFF. Written as DNA, the CDR3 is TGCGCCAGCAGCTTAGCGGGAGGGCCCGCCGGGGAGCTGTTTTTT.